This T cell receptor beta chain was sequenced during a study of blood T cell repertoires in COVID-19. The overall study: Acute-phase and convalescent COVID-19 samples originated in the United States, Italy and Spain. T cells, B-cell-depleted T cells, or PBMCs provided the cDNA or gDNA that served as material.

Source study methods: Nucleated cell counts were estimated from reference gene primer amplification. The table came from immunoSEQ multiplex PCR; TCRdb's copy has only in-frame clones and leaves some out. That table gives V, J and clone size, and the DNA gave D and trimming. The top ten hold under 20% of the sample, which has some 100,000 clones, 80% seen once. This clone appeared a single time. Per the germline V gene, CDR1 is MNHEY and CDR2 is SVGAGI. The CDR3 sequence is 14 residues long. V shed 6 bases and J shed 3 bases, with 12 bases lying between them. The sequenced sample was peripheral blood. The rearrangement joins TRBV6-5 to TRBJ1-3; TRBD1 might be the D (5 bases). The sequence came from a human donor in a cohort sampled during active COVID-19. The CDR3 loop is CASSKGVGGNTIYF. The CDR3 DNA reads as TGTGCCAGCAGCAAAGGGGTGGGTGGAAACACCATATATTTT.